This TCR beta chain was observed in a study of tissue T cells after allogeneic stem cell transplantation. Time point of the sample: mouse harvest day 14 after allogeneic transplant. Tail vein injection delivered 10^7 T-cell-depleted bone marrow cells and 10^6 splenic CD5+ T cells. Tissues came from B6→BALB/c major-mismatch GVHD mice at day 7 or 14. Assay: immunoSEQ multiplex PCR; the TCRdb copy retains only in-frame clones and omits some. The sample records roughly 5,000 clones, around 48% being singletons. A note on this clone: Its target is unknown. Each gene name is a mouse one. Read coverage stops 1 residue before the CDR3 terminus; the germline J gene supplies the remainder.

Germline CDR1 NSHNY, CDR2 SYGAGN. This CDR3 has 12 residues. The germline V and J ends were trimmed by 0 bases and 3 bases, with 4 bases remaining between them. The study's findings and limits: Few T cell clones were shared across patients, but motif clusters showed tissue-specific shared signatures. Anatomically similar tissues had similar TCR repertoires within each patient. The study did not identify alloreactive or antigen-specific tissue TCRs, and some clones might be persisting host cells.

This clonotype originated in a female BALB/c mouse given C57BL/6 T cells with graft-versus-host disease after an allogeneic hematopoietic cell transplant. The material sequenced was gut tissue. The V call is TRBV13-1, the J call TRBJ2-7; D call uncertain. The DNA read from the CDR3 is TGTGCCAGCAGTGATGCGATCTATGAACAGTAC. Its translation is CASSDAIYEQY. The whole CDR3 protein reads CASSDAIYEQYF.